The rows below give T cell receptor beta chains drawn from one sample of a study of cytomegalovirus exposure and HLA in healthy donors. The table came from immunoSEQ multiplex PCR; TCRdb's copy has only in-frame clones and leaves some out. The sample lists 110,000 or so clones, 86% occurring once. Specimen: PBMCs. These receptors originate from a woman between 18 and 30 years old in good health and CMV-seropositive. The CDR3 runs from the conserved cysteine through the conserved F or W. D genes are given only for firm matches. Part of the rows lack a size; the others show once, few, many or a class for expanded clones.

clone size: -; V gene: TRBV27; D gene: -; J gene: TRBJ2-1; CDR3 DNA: TGTGCCAGCAGTCTGAGCCGGGATGAGCAGTTCTTC; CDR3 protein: CASSLSRDEQFF
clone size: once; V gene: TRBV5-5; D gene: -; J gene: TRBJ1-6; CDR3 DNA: TGTGCCAGCAGCTTTGGGCGAAATTCACCCCTCCACTTT; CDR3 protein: CASSFGRNSPLHF
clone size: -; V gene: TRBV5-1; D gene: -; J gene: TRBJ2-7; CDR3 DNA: TGCGCCAGCAGCTCCTCAGGGGTTAGCGAGCAGTACTTC; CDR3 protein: CASSSSGVSEQYF
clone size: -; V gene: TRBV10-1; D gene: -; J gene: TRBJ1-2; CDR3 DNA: TGCGCCAGCAGTGAGTCGGACAGACTTAAGGCTAACTATGGCTACACCTTC; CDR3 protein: CASSESDRLKANYGYTF
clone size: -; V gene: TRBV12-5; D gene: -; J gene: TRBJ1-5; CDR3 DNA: TGTGCTAGTGGTTTGGCAGGGAATCAGCCCCAGCATTTT; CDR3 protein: CASGLAGNQPQHF
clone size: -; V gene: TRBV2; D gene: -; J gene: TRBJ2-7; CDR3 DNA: TGTGCCAGCAGTGATGGTTTGAGCTACGAGCAGTACTTC; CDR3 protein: CASSDGLSYEQYF
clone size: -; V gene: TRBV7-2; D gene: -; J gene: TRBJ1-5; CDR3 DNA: TGTGCCAGCAGCTTGACCTTTAGCCACTATCAGCCCCAGCATTTT; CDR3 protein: CASSLTFSHYQPQHF
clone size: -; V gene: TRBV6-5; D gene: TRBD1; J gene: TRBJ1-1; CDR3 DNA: TGTGCCAGCAGTTACCCTGGGACAGGTGAAGCTTTCTTT; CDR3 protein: CASSYPGTGEAFF
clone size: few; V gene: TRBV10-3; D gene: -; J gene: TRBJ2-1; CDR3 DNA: TGTGCCATCAGACCCCAGGGGAGTACATACAATGAGCAGTTCTTC; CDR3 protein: CAIRPQGSTYNEQFF
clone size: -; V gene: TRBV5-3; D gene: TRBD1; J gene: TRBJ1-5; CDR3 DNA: TGTGCCAGAAGCTTGGTGTCACAGGGGGCAGGGTGGGACAATCAGCCCCAGCATTTT; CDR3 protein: CARSLVSQGAGWDNQPQHF
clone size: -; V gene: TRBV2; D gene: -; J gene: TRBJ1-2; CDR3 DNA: TGTGCCAGCAGGGGGGCGTGGAACTATGGCTACACCTTC; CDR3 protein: CASRGAWNYGYTF
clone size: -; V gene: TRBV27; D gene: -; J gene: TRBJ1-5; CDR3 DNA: TGTGCCAGCAGTTTAGCGCCGGAGGGGCCCCAGCATTTT; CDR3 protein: CASSLAPEGPQHF
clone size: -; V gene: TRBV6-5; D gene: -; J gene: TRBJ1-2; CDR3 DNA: TGTGCCAGCGAGACCCTTTTCGGCCGGGAAGGCTACACCTTC; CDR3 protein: CASETLFGREGYTF
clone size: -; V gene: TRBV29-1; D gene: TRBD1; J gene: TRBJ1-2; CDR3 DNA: TGCAGCGTTGAAGGGGAAAGGAACAGGGGGCTCTATGGCTACACCTTC; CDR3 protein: CSVEGERNRGLYGYTF
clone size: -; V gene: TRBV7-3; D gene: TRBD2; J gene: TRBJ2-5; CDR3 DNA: TGTGCCAGCAGCTTAACCGCGGGAGTGGAGACCCAGTACTTC; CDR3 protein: CASSLTAGVETQYF
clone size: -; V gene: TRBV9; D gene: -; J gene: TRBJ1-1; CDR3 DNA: TGTGCCAGCAGCGTGGGCGAAACAGGGATTTCGAACACTGAAGCTTTCTTT; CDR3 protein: CASSVGETGISNTEAFF
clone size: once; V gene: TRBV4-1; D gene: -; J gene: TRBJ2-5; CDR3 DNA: TGCGCCAGCAGCCAAGAAGGCAGCGGTGGTGGGGGGTACCAAGAGACCCAGTACTTC; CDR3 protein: CASSQEGSGGGGYQETQYF
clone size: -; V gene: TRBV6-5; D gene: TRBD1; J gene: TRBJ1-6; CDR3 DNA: TGTGCCAGCAGTTACGCACAGGGGAGGCATAATTCACCCCTCCACTTT; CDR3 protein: CASSYAQGRHNSPLHF
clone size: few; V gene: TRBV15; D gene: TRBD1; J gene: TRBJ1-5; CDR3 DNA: TGTGCCACCAGGATACAGGGGGCTCAGCCCCAGCATTTT; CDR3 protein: CATRIQGAQPQHF
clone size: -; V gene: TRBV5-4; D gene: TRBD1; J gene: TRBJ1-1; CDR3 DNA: TGTGCCAGCAGCTGGGGGGACAGTAGGACTGAAGCTTTCTTT; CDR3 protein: CASSWGDSRTEAFF
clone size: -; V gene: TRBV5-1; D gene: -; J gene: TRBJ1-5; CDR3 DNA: TGCGCCAGCAGCTTATCAGACTTCAATCAGCCCCAGCATTTT; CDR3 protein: CASSLSDFNQPQHF
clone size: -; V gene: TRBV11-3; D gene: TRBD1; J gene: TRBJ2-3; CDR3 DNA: TGTGCCAGCAGCTCACGGACAGGGGAAAGCTCAGATACGCAGTATTTT; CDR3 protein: CASSSRTGESSDTQYF
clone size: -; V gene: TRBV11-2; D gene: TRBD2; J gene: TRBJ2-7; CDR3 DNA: TGTGCCAGCAGCTTAGGGAGCGGGGGGCGCTCCTACGAGCAGTACTTC; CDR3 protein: CASSLGSGGRSYEQYF
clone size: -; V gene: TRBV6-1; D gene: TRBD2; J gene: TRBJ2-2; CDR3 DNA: TGTGCCAGCAGTGACACTAGCGGGAGGGTGAACACCGGGGAGCTGTTTTTT; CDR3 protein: CASSDTSGRVNTGELFF
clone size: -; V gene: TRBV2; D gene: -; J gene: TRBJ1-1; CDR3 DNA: TGTGCCAGCTCCAAGTTGGGGTCGACTACCATTCGGGAGGCTTTCTTT; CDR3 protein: CASSKLGSTTIREAFF
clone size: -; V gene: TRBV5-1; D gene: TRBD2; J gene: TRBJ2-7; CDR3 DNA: TGCGCCAGCAAGGTCGCGGGAGGGGGAGAGCAGTACTTC; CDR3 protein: CASKVAGGGEQYF
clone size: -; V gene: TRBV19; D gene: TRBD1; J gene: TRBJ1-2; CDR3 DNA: TGTGCCAGTAGTATAGAACCCGACAGGGCGACAGGCTACACCTTC; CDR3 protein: CASSIEPDRATGYTF
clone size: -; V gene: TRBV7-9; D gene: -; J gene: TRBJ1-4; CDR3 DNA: TGTGCCAGCAGCTTAGCGCCCATGACTCCGGTCGATGAAAAACTGTTTTTT; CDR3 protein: CASSLAPMTPVDEKLFF
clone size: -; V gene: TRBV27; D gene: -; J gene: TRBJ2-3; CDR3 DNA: TGTGCCAGCAGGCCCATCACGAAGCGCCTCTCCACAGATACGCAGTATTTT; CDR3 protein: CASRPITKRLSTDTQYF
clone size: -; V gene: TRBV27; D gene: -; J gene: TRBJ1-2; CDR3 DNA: TGTGCCAGCAGTCTCCCCGGGTTTCGGGGCTACACCTTC; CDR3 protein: CASSLPGFRGYTF
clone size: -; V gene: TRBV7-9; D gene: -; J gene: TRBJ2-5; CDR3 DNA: TGTGCCAGCAGCTTGGGAGGGGGCCAAGAGACCCAGTACTTC; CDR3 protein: CASSLGGGQETQYF
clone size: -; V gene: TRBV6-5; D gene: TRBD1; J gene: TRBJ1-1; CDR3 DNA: TGTGCCAGCAGTTATGGACAGGGAACGAACACTGAAGCTTTCTTT; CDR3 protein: CASSYGQGTNTEAFF
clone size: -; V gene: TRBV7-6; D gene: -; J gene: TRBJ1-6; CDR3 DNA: TGTGCCAGCAGCTCGGACAGCTATAATTCACCCCTCCACTTT; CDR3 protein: CASSSDSYNSPLHF
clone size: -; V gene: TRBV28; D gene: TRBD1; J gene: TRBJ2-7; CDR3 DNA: TGTGCCAGCAGTTTTGGACAGGAACCCTACGAGCAGTACTTC; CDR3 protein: CASSFGQEPYEQYF
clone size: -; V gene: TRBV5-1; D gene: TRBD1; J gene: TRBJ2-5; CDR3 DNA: TGCGCCAGCAGCTTGCTGGGACAGGGAGTAGAGACCCAGTACTTC; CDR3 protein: CASSLLGQGVETQYF
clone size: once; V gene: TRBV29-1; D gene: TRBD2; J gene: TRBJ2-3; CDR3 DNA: TGCAGCGTCCGTGGAGCGGGAACAGATACGCAGTATTTT; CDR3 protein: CSVRGAGTDTQYF
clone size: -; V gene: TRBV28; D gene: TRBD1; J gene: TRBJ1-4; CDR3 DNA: TGTGCCAGCAGTCGCGGGACAGGTCAAATCGGTAATGAAAAACTGTTTTTT; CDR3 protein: CASSRGTGQIGNEKLFF
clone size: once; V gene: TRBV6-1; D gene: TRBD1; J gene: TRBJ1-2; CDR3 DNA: TGTGCCAGCAACCGACAGGGCACTAACTATGGCTACACCTTC; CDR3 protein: CASNRQGTNYGYTF
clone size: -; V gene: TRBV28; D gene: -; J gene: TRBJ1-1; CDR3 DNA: TGTGCCAGCAGTTTAAGGGAGGGAGTGGTAAACACTGAAGCTTTCTTT; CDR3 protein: CASSLREGVVNTEAFF
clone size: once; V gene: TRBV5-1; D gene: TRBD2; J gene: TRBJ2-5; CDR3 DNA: TGCGCCAGCAGACCTGGACTAGCGGGGGGGCAAGAGACCCAGTACTTC; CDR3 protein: CASRPGLAGGQETQYF
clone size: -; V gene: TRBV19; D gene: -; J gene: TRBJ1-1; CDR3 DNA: TGTGCCACGCAGGGGATCACTGAAGCTTTCTTT; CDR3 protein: CATQGITEAFF
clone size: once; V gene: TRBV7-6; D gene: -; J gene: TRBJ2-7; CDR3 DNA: TGTGCCAGCAGCTCCCTAAGGGGTTCGGTCTACGAGCAGTACTTC; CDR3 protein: CASSSLRGSVYEQYF
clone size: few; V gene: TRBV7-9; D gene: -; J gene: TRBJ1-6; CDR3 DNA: TGTGCCAGCAGCTTAGTCAACAGGGCGACAAGTTCACCCCTCCACTTT; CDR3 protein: CASSLVNRATSSPLHF
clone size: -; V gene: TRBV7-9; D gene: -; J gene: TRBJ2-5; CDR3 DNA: TGTGCCAGCAGCTTAGCCTTGGACATACAAGAGACCCAGTACTTC; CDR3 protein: CASSLALDIQETQYF
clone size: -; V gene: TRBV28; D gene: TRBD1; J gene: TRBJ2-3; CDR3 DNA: TGTGCCAGCAGTCCCGGACAGGGGGGAACGTTTGCCCGCCGGTCCGGGGGGAAGTCAAATACGCAGTATTTT; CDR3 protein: CASSPGQGGTFARRSGGKSNTQYF
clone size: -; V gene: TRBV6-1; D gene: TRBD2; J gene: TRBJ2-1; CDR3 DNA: TGTGCCAGCAGTGAATGGAATAGCGGGATCTCCTACAATGAGCAGTTCTTC; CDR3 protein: CASSEWNSGISYNEQFF
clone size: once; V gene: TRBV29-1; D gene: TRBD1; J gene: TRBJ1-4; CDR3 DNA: TGCAGCGTTGAAGGGGACAGGGATTACGAAAAACTGTTTTTT; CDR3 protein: CSVEGDRDYEKLFF
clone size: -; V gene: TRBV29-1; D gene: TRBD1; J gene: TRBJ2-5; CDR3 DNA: TGCAGCGTTTGGACAGGGCAGGAGACCCAGTACTTC; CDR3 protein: CSVWTGQETQYF
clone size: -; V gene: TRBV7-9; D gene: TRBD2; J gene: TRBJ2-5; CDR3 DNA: TGTGCCAGCAGCCCTAGCGGGAGTTGGGAGACCCAGTACTTC; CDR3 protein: CASSPSGSWETQYF
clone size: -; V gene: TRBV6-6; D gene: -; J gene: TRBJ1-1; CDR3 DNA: TGTGCCAGCAGTTACTCACGGCGGACTGAAGCTTTCTTT; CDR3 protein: CASSYSRRTEAFF
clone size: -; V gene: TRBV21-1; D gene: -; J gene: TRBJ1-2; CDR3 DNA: TGTGCCAGCAGCAAAGTCCGGGGGAGCCCCCGGGGCTACACCTTC; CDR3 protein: CASSKVRGSPRGYTF
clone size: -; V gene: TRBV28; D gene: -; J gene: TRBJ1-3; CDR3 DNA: TGTGCCAGCAGGTCACAGGGAATTGGTGGAAACACCATATATTTT; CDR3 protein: CASRSQGIGGNTIYF
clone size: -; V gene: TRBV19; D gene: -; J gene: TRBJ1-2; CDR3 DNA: TGTGCCAGTGCCTTAATGGACACTTCTAACTATGGCTACACCTTC; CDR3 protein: CASALMDTSNYGYTF
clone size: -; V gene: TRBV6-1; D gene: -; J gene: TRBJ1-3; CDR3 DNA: TGTGCCAGCAAAGGAGGATCCTACTCTGGAAACACCATATATTTT; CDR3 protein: CASKGGSYSGNTIYF